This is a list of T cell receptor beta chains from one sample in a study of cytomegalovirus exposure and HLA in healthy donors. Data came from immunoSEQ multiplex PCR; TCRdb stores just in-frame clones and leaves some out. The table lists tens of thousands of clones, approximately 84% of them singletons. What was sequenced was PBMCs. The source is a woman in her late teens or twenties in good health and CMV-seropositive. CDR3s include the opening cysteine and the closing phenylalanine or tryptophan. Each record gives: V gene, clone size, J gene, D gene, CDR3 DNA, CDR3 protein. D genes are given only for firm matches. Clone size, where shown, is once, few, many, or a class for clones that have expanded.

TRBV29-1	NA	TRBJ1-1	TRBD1	TGCAGCGTTGCTGTACAGGGGTCGAACACTGAAGCTTTCTTT	CSVAVQGSNTEAFF
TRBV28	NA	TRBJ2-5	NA	TGTGCCAGCAGTCCCCGTTTAGCCCGACTTAGGGAGACCCAGTACTTC	CASSPRLARLRETQYF
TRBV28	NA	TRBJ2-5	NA	TGTGCCAGCAGTCCGGACAGTGAGACCCAGTACTTC	CASSPDSETQYF
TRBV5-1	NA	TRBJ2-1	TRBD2	TGCGCCAGCAGCTTGGATGGACTAGCGGGAGAGACAGGCCAGTTCTTC	CASSLDGLAGETGQFF
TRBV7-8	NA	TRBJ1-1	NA	TGTGCCAGCAGCTTATCCCAGGGAAGGCCTGAAGCTTTCTTT	CASSLSQGRPEAFF
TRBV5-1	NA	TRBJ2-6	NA	TGCGCCAGCAGCTCACTAAAGTCCGGGGCCAACGTCCTGACTTTC	CASSSLKSGANVLTF
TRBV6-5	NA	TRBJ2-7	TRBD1	TGTGCCAGCAGTTACTCGGGGACAGGGCCCTACGAGCAGTACTTC	CASSYSGTGPYEQYF
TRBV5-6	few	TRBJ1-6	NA	TGTGCCAGCAGCTTGGGCAGTACGGGGGTTTCTACTTCACCCCTCCACTTT	CASSLGSTGVSTSPLHF
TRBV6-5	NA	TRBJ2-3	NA	TGTGCCAGCAGCCCTCTAGAATTCACAGATACGCAGTATTTT	CASSPLEFTDTQYF
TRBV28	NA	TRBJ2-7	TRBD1	TGTGCCAGCAGTTTTTTCCCCAGGACAGGGCAGGTCGAGCAGTACTTC	CASSFFPRTGQVEQYF
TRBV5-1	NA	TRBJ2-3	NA	TGCGCCAGCAGCTTGGGTGCGTCGGCAGATACGCAGTATTTT	CASSLGASADTQYF
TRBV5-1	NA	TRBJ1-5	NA	TGCGCCAGCAGCCCAGGGGATTTAAGCAATCAGCCCCAGCATTTT	CASSPGDLSNQPQHF
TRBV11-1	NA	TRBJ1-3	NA	TGTGCCAGCAGCTATGGAGGCGCCGCTGGAAACACCATATATTTT	CASSYGGAAGNTIYF
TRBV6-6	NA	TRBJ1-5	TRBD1	TGTGCCAGCAGTTACTTGGGACAGGTCGGCAATCAGCCCCAGCATTTT	CASSYLGQVGNQPQHF
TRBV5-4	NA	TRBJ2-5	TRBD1	TGTGCCAGCAGCTTGGAGACAGGGATTATGGAGACCCAGTACTTC	CASSLETGIMETQYF